This TCR beta chain was found in a study of control samples from healthy donors and cancer patients. The protocol was immunoSEQ multiplex PCR, while the TCRdb copy is restricted to in-frame clones and leaves out a portion. In the table there are under 200,000 clones, roughly 89% of which are singletons. The J segment lost 3 bases and the V segment lost 6 bases, leaving 1 base of the junction unmatched. This CDR3 is 12 amino acids long. The sample was blood. This sequence originates from a woman under 40 in good health. The gene calls are TRBV12-3 or TRBV12-4 and TRBJ1-2; TRBD1 matches 7 bases. CDR3 in amino acids: CASSRGDYGYTF. The DNA of the CDR3 is TGTGCCAGCAGCAGGGGGGACTATGGCTACACCTTC.